Reported below is one TCR beta chain. The sample originates from a study of blood T cell repertoires in COVID-19. The repertoire was sequenced with immunoSEQ multiplex PCR; TCRdb's copy has only in-frame clones and lacks some. The sample holds over 200,000 clones, 80% to 90% seen once. Per germline, CDR1 MNHEY and CDR2 SVGAGI. The CDR3 contains 15 residues. Trimming took 1 base from V and 8 from J, leaving 12 bases between them. The chain employs TRBV6-5 and TRBJ1-6, with D hard to call. Sequencing was done on a sample of peripheral blood. The source is a man younger than 45 with COVID-19, enrolled during active disease. CDR3 amino acids: CASSYFVAADSPLHF. The CDR3 coding sequence is TGTGCCAGCAGTTACTTTGTGGCGGCGGATTCACCCCTCCACTTT.